This entry features one T cell receptor beta chain sequence. This entry belongs to a study of blood T cell repertoires in COVID-19. About the research overall: The samples span acute and convalescent COVID-19 from the United States, Italy and Spain.

V was trimmed by 8 bases and J by 0 bases, leaving 24 bases between them. CDR1 and CDR2 (germline): SGHDN, FVKESK. This CDR3 is built from 18 residues. The authors' processing: Scientists estimated how many nucleated cells there were by amplifying reference gene primers. Some clones are missing from TCRdb's copy, which holds only in-frame ones; the method was immunoSEQ multiplex PCR. V and J calls and clone size are given by that table; D and trimming were obtained from the DNA. This sample yields some 220,000 clones, of which 84% are seen a single time; roughly 4% belongs to the top ten. Sequencing was performed on peripheral blood. The chain joins TRBV14 to TRBJ2-3; a weak D match, TRBD2 (6 bases). This clonotype was obtained from a man aged 50-59 years with acute or convalescent COVID-19. The CDR3 loop is CASADITSYPFSTDTQYF. The CDR3 DNA reads as TGTGCCAGCGCAGACATTACTAGCTACCCATTTAGCACAGATACGCAGTATTTT.